This T cell receptor beta chain emerged from a study of T cells expressing NK-cell markers (dated by TCRdb to about 2020). Looking at the study overall: In sorted CD3+CD56+NKG2C+, CD3+CD56+NKG2C- and CD3+CD56-NKG2C+ T-cell subsets from several donors, TCR beta-chain repertoires were profiled. Of the eight sequenced donors, seven were found to be HCMV-seropositive and one was found to be HCMV-seronegative. The eight sequenced donors were randomly selected healthy volunteers, three men and five women. Libraries were sequenced as 2 x 150 bp reads on Illumina HiSeq 2000/2500, MiSeq or NextSeq. Results and caveats for the whole study, not just this receptor: In roughly 6 donors, the dominant CD3+CD56+NKG2C+ clonotypes were found to rank among the top 10 CD8+ clonotypes and to make up about 1.0-7.5% of CD8+ T cells. Those dominant clonotypes were again the most abundant among CD3+CD56-NKG2C+ cells in several donors, at about 25-65%. Whether the expanded NKG2C-expressing T cell clones were specific for HCMV antigens was left unclear.

CDR1 and CDR2 are read off the germline V gene as SGHRS and YFSETQ. From its cysteine to its phenylalanine, the CDR3 spans 16 amino acids. The record lacks a DNA sequence. To note about this clonotype: Its antigen is currently not known.

TCRdb lists the instrument as Illumina HiSeq 2000. TCR beta cDNA libraries were prepared using 5'RACE template switching, which introduced a universal primer site and unique molecular identifiers. cDNA synthesis was primed from the TCR beta constant segment and was followed by two successive PCR amplification steps. Concerning the study's data processing: MIGEC was used to demultiplex reads and group the reads by UMI, and MiTCR was used to assemble and quantify clonotypes. To exclude erroneous sequences, any TCR cDNA sequence not supported by at least two reads was discarded. The tcR package was used for downstream repertoire analysis, and clonotypes were matched across fractions by CDR3 nucleotide sequence plus V segment. VDJmatch was used to annotate antigen specificity against VDJdb, with one amino acid substitution in CDR3 allowed. One entry per CDR3 protein sequence results from the TCRdb reprocessing of the reads, with DNA left out. The V and J calls reflect TCRdb's pipeline rather than the authors' work. The table for this sample shows about 460,000 distinct CDR3 sequences. The ten largest clonotypes hold approximately 1.5% of the sample.

HCMV serostatus was determined by detecting HCMV-specific IgG in serum with a commercial ELISA kit. Peripheral blood mononuclear cells were isolated from blood by Ficoll density gradient centrifugation. The clonotype was recovered from a woman aged 45-59 years in good health. Donor details come from another sample of the same person, matched by shared clones. The rearranged chain carries TRBV5-1 and TRBJ2-3; the D gene TCRdb calls, TRBD2, cannot be checked with no DNA. Sequencing was performed on blood T cells: a sorted CD56 or NKG2C T cell subset, CD4+ or CD8+ T cells, or bulk PBMC T cells (not recorded which). For the CDR3, the sequence is CASSPGLKSSTDTQYF.